Presented here are 32 T cell receptor beta chains from one specimen sequenced in a study of blood T cell repertoires in COVID-19. Some clones are missing from TCRdb's copy, which holds only in-frame ones; the method was immunoSEQ multiplex PCR. The table has about 430,000 clones, around nine tenths seen once. Sequencing used PBMCs or T cells enriched from blood (not recorded which). These receptors originate from a woman between 18 and 29 years old who had been exposed to COVID-19.

The chain links TRBV7-6 to TRBJ1-1; weak D call: TRBD1 (5 bases). The V end lost 3 bases, the J end lost 4 bases, and 15 bases lay between the germline ends. CDR3 length: 15 residues. In germline, CDR1 is SGHVS, CDR2 FNYEAQ. CDR3 in DNA: TGTGCCAGCAGCTTGGGAACAGGATTGAGCACTGAAGCTTTCTTT. This encodes CASSLGTGLSTEAFF.

This clone showed up just once. V and J are TRBV27 and TRBJ1-6, with 10 bases fitting TRBD1. CDR3 size: 15 residues. Germline V gene sequence: CDR1 MNHEY, CDR2 SMNVEV (reference sequence). V was pared by 6 bases and J by 7 bases, with 6 bases of the junction left unmatched. CDR3: CASSPDRGHNSPLHF. DNA for the CDR3: TGTGCCAGCAGCCCCGACAGGGGGCACAATTCACCCCTCCACTTT.

This chain joins TRBV28 and TRBJ1-1; a weak D match, TRBD1 (5 bases). There are 15 residues in the CDR3. Germline loops: CDR1 MDHEN, CDR2 SYDVKM. V was pared by 7 bases and J by 0 bases, with 15 bases between. CDR3 amino acids: CASTSGGGVNTEAFF. CDR3 nucleotide sequence: TGTGCCAGCACCTCCGGGGGAGGGGTGAACACTGAAGCTTTCTTT.

This sequence joins TRBV21-1 and TRBJ2-7; the table's D call TRBD2 went unverified against the DNA. TRBV21-1 is tagged as a pseudogene. The CDR3 extends over 14 amino acids. The CDR3 region is CASSKEGRAYEQYF. The DNA of the CDR3 is TGTGCCAGCAGCAAAGAGGGGAGGGCCTACGAGCAGTACTTC.

The chain is built from TRBV7-2 and TRBJ2-1, with D maybe TRBD1 (6 bases). The CDR3 loop spans 15 amino acids. The germline V gene has CDR1 SGHTA and CDR2 FQGNSA. V lost 3 bases and J lost 1, with 10 bases in between. CDR3 protein: CASSFTDSSYNEQFF. CDR3 sequence (DNA): TGTGCCAGCAGCTTCACGGACAGTTCCTACAATGAGCAGTTCTTC.

The gene calls are TRBV28 and TRBJ2-3, with D unresolved. The V end lost 1 base, the J end lost 0 bases, and 14 bases lay between the germline ends. Germline V gene lookup returns CDR1 MDHEN and CDR2 SYDVKM. The CDR3 is 17 residues long. This chain's CDR3 is CASSLSVRGDSTDTQYF. In DNA form, the CDR3 reads TGTGCCAGCAGTTTATCTGTAAGAGGAGATAGCACAGATACGCAGTATTTT.

The rearrangement joins TRBV10-3 to TRBJ2-7; D is undetermined. The V end was cut by 3 bases, the J end by 0 bases, with 9 bases between. Germline CDR1 is ENHRY and CDR2 is SYGVKD. The CDR3 extends over 14 amino acids. This CDR3 is CAISDERSSYEQYF. The CDR3 DNA follows: TGTGCCATCAGTGATGAACGGAGCTCCTACGAGCAGTACTTC.

The CDR3 DNA reads as TGTGCCAGCAGCCCACCGGGACAGGGGGCTTTAGGCTACACCTTC. Residues: CASSPPGQGALGYTF. This rearrangement joins TRBV9 to TRBJ1-2, with TRBD1 matching over 12 bases. Germline CDR1 and CDR2: SGDLS and YYNGEE. CDR3 size: 15 residues. With 4 bases clipped from V and 8 bases from J, the junction kept 9 bases outside the gene matches.

The gene calls are TRBV11-2 and TRBJ2-1, with TRBD2 matching over 13 bases. J lost 9 bases, V lost 1 base, and 9 bases had no gene match. The CDR3 is made up of 17 amino acids. Germline assignment: CDR1 SGHAT and CDR2 FQNNGV. The CDR3 nucleotides are TGTGCCAGCAGCTTAGGGACTAGCGGGAGTAGGGTTGGTGAGCAGTTCTTC. It translates to CASSLGTSGSRVGEQFF.

The J gene is TRBJ2-1, the V gene TRBV19; the match to TRBD2 covers 7 bases. CDR3 length: 14 residues. V shed 10 bases and J 5 bases; nucleotides not matched to a gene: 11. Germline loops: CDR1 LNHDA, CDR2 SQIVND (reference sequence). The DNA of the CDR3 is TGTGCCACCAACCCACGGGGGGACCACAATGAGCAGTTCTTC. Protein product: CATNPRGDHNEQFF. Looking up the rest from reference TRBV19 and TRBJ2-1 gives the full variable domain: DGGITQSPKYLFRKEGQNVTLSCEQNLNHDAMYWYRQDPGQGLRLIYYSQIVNDFQKGDIAEGYSVSREKKESFPLTVTSAQKNPTAFYLCATNPRGDHNEQFFGPGTRLTVL.

This clone was detected once. This chain links TRBV10-3 with TRBJ2-3; 8 nucleotides align to TRBD2. V shed 6 bases and J 0 bases; nucleotides not matched to a gene: 5. Germline V CDR1 and CDR2: ENHRY, SYGVKD. CDR3 length: 15 residues. The CDR3, as DNA: TGTGCCATCAGCCTTAGCGGGGTCAGCACAGATACGCAGTATTTT. Translating it yields CAISLSGVSTDTQYF.

This clone showed up just once. The chain links TRBV10-3 to TRBJ2-3; 10 bases fit TRBD2. Germline CDR1 and CDR2: ENHRY and SYGVKD. CDR3 length: 15 residues. Unmatched junction bases numbered 8, after V lost 5 bases and J lost 6 bases. CDR3 bases: TGTGCCATCAGTAGAAGCGGGGGGGCCTCGGATACGCAGTATTTT. Amino acids: CAISRSGGASDTQYF.

V and J are TRBV27 and TRBJ1-1; possible D gene TRBD1, 6 bases. The CDR3 covers 14 residues. Germline CDR1 reads MNHEY; CDR2 reads SMNVEV (reference sequence). Trimming removed 6 bases from V and 7 bases from J, with 18 bases in between. The CDR3 region is CASRLDSLGFEAFF. CDR3 nucleotide sequence: TGTGCCAGCAGGTTGGACAGTCTTGGTTTTGAAGCTTTCTTT.

This chain links TRBV14 with TRBJ2-3; D is uncertain. V dropped 1 base and J dropped 0 bases, with 11 bases sitting between them. The CDR3 is 16 amino acids. Germline V gene lookup returns CDR1 SGHDN and CDR2 FVKESK. CDR3 DNA sequence: TGTGCCAGCAGCCAAGTGCTGACACTTAGCACAGATACGCAGTATTTT. This sequence encodes CASSQVLTLSTDTQYF.

This clone was seen a few times. This chain uses TRBV7-9 with TRBJ1-3, with no clear D. Trimming pared 4 bases from V and 0 bases from J, leaving 10 bases between. There are 15 residues in the CDR3. Germline CDR1 SEHNR, CDR2 FQNEAQ (reference sequence). CDR3 amino acids: CASSYRESSGNTIYF. The CDR3 DNA reads TGTGCCAGCAGCTACCGGGAAAGCTCTGGAAACACCATATATTTT.

The V gene is TRBV7-9, the J gene TRBJ1-5; 8 bases are a match to TRBD1. Germline CDR1 is SEHNR and CDR2 is FQNEAQ (reference sequence). There are 15 residues in the CDR3. Trimming cost V 3 bases and J 3 bases; bases outside gene matches: 4. In nucleotides, the CDR3 is TGTGCCAGCAGCTTGGACAGGGTGGTCAATCAGCCCCAGCATTTT. Amino acid sequence: CASSLDRVVNQPQHF.

This chain uses TRBV6-4 with TRBJ2-1, with 9 bases matching TRBD1. From germline, CDR1 is MRHNA and CDR2 SNTAGT. This CDR3 has 15 amino acids. Trimming took 4 bases from V and 3 from J; bases not matched to a gene: 4. The CDR3 is CASSATTGGYNEQFF. The CDR3 DNA follows: TGTGCCAGCAGTGCCACGACAGGGGGCTACAATGAGCAGTTCTTC.

The chain joins TRBV5-1 to TRBJ1-4; maybe TRBD1 (6 bases). Germline V lookup: CDR1 SGHRS, CDR2 YFSETQ. The V gene lost 1 base and the J gene lost 4 bases, with 14 bases spanning the gap. The CDR3 consists of 16 residues. The CDR3 loop reads CASSLLGHANNEKLFF. The DNA of the CDR3 is TGCGCCAGCAGCTTGTTGGGACACGCCAATAATGAAAAACTGTTTTTT.

The chain uses TRBV7-9 and TRBJ2-1; 8 nucleotides match TRBD2. Per germline, CDR1 SEHNR and CDR2 FQNEAQ (reference sequence). The CDR3 sequence is 17 residues long. Trimming cost V 5 bases and J 4 bases; bases outside gene matches: 13. CDR3 sequence (DNA): TGTGCCAGCAGCCCTGGCAGCCGGGGGGGCGCTTACAATGAGCAGTTCTTC. Amino acids: CASSPGSRGGAYNEQFF. Combining the CDR3 with reference TRBV7-9 and TRBJ2-1 gives the whole variable domain DTGVSQNPRHKITKRGQNVTFRCDPISEHNRLYWYRQTLGQGPEFLTYFQNEAQLEKSRLLSDRFSAERPKGSFSTLEIQRTEQGDSAMYLCASSPGSRGGAYNEQFFGPGTRLTVL.

In this sample, this clone turned up many times. This chain links TRBV27 with TRBJ2-1; D gene ambiguous. The V and J ends lost 4 bases and 6 bases respectively, with 10 bases between them. The CDR3 extends over 13 amino acids. Germline CDR1 MNHEY, CDR2 SMNVEV (reference sequence). CDR3 coding DNA: TGTGCCAGCAGTTCCCCAGTCAGCAATGAGCAGTTCTTC. Its protein is CASSSPVSNEQFF.

The rearrangement links TRBV6-5 to TRBJ2-5; D possibly corresponds to TRBD1 (6 bases). CDR1 and CDR2 (germline): MNHEY, SVGAGI. Trimming stripped 2 bases from V and 9 bases from J, with 19 bases between. This CDR3 region has 15 residues. CDR3 nucleotide sequence: TGTGCCAGCAGTTACCCCCAAGCTGGGGGCGAGGCCCAGTACTTC. It is translated as CASSYPQAGGEAQYF.

The rearrangement joins TRBV2 to TRBJ2-7, with no clear D. CDR1 is SNHLY, CDR2 FYNNEI, per germline. V was shortened by 4 bases and J by 6 bases, with 7 bases between the two germline ends. CDR3 size: 11 residues. The CDR3 DNA follows: TGTGCCAGCAGTGGGGCAGGCGAGCAGTACTTC. Encoded protein: CASSGAGEQYF.

This clone was observed a single time. The CDR3 DNA sequence: TGTGCCAGCCTCCCAGGGGGCTTTAATCAGCCCCAGCATTTT. It specifies CASLPGGFNQPQHF. This chain connects TRBV28 to TRBJ1-5; 8 positions match TRBD1. Germline CDR1 MDHEN, CDR2 SYDVKM. The CDR3 is made up of 14 amino acids. Trimming at V came to 8 bases and at J to 4 bases, leaving 7 bases not matched to a gene.

V usage is TRBV12-3 or TRBV12-4 and J usage is TRBJ1-1, with 8 nucleotides matching TRBD1. V shed 8 bases and J 6 bases; nucleotides not matched to a gene: 8. The CDR3 loop spans 13 amino acids. The DNA for the CDR3 is TGTGCCAGCGGCGCCAGGGGGCTGTCTGAAGCTTTCTTT. This translates into CASGARGLSEAFF.

The gene calls are TRBV12-3 or TRBV12-4 and TRBJ2-1, with TRBD2 as a possible D gene (7 bases). The CDR3 is 13 amino acids. Trimming removed 10 bases at V and 5 bases at J, with 15 bases between. The CDR3 is CATRGRGNNEQFF. Written as DNA, the CDR3 is TGTGCCACCCGGGGGCGGGGGAACAATGAGCAGTTCTTC.

The CDR3 DNA sequence: TGCAGCGTTGATCGGCGGGCCCAAGAGACCCAGTACTTC. This gives the protein CSVDRRAQETQYF. The J gene is TRBJ2-5, the V gene TRBV29-1; possibly TRBD2 for D (5 bases). Trimming shortened V by 3 bases and J by 1 base, and 9 bases separated the two germline ends. CDR3 size: 13 residues. The germline gives CDR1 SQVTM, CDR2 ANQGSEA.

The genes are TRBV5-1 and TRBJ2-7; 7 nucleotides agree with TRBD1. V was clipped by 4 bases and J by 4 bases; unmatched bases: 5. The CDR3 sequence is 13 residues long. The germline V gene has CDR1 SGHRS and CDR2 YFSETQ. The chain's CDR3 is CASSADRLYEQYF. CDR3 coding DNA: TGCGCCAGCAGCGCGGACAGGTTATACGAGCAGTACTTC.

V gene TRBV6-5 combines with J gene TRBJ2-7; 10 bases align to TRBD2. Germline-derived CDR1 and CDR2 are MNHEY and SVGAGI. The V and J ends lost 0 bases and 2 bases, in that order; junction bases with no gene match: 4. CDR3 length: 16 amino acids. The CDR3 nucleotides are TGTGCCAGCAGTTACTCGAAAGGACTAGCGGCCTACGAGCAGTACTTC. It specifies CASSYSKGLAAYEQYF.

J is TRBJ1-2 and V is TRBV28, with D possibly being TRBD1 (6 bases). Germline V gene lookup returns CDR1 MDHEN and CDR2 SYDVKM. This CDR3 is built from 14 residues. Trimming stripped 3 bases from V and 5 bases from J, with 13 bases between. The CDR3 nucleotides read TGTGCCAGCAGTTTCGGCGGGGGCTCTTATGGCTACACCTTC. Translating it yields CASSFGGGSYGYTF.

This chain connects TRBV7-9 to TRBJ2-1; tentatively, D is TRBD1 (6 bases). The CDR3 runs 15 residues. Trimming removed 2 bases at V and 10 bases at J, with 18 bases between. Germline lookup yields CDR1 SEHNR and CDR2 FQNEAQ (reference sequence). The CDR3 sequence is CASSLTGIQDVEQFF. The CDR3 DNA sequence: TGTGCCAGCAGCTTAACAGGGATCCAAGATGTGGAGCAGTTCTTC.

For the CDR3, the DNA is TGTGCCAGCAGTGTTCGGCCGGGACTAGCGGGAGAGCGGTACGAGCAGTACTTC. Translated: CASSVRPGLAGERYEQYF. The genes are TRBV25-1 and TRBJ2-7; the match to TRBD2 covers 14 bases. The CDR3 is 18 residues long. J gave up 4 bases and V 4 bases, and 12 bases lay outside the gene matches. Germline V gives CDR1 MGHDK, CDR2 SYGVNS.

This chain uses TRBV20-1 with TRBJ2-2; D unresolved. Germline V gives CDR1 DFQATT, CDR2 SNEGSKA (reference sequence). CDR3 size: 13 residues. Trimming took off 3 bases at V and 7 bases at J, with 12 bases between the two ends. The CDR3 sequence: CSASTFEVGELFF. DNA for the CDR3: TGCAGTGCTAGTACGTTTGAGGTCGGGGAGCTGTTTTTT.